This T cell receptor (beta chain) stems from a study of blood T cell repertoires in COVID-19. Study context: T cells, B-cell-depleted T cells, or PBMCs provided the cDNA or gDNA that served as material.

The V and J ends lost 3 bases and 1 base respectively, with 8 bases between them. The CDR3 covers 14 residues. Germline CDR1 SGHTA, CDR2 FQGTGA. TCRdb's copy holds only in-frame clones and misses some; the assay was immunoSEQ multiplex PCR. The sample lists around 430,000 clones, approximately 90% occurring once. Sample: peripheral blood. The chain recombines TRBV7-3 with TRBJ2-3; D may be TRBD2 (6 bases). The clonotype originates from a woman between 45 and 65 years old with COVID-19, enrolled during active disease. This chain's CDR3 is CASSFTGGTDTQYF. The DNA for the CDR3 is TGTGCCAGCAGCTTTACGGGGGGCACAGATACGCAGTATTTT.